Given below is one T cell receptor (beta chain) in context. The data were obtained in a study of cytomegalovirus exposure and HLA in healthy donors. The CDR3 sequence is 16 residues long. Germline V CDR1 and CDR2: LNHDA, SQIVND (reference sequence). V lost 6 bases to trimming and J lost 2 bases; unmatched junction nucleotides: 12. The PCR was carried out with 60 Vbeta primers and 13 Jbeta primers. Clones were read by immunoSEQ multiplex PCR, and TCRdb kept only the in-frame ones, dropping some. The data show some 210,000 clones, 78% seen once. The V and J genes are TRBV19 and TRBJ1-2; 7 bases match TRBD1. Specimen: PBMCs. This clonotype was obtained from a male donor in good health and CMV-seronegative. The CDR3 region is CASSHSPPGQNYGYTF. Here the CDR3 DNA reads TGTGCCAGTAGCCATAGCCCCCCGGGACAGAACTATGGCTACACCTTC.